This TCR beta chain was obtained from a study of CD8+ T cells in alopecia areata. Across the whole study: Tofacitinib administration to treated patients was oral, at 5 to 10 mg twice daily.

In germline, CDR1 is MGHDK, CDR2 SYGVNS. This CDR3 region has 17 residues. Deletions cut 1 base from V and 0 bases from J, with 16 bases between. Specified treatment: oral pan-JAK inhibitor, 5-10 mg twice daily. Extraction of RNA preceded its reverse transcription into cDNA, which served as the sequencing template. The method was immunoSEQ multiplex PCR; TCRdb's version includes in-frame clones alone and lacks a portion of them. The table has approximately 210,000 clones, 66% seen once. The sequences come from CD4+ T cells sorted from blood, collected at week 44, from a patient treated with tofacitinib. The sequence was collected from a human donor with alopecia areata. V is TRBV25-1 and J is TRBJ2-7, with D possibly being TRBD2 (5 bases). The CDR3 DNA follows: TGTGCCAGCAGTGAATTGGGCGCGAGAGGGAACTCCTACGAGCAGTACTTC. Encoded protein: CASSELGARGNSYEQYF.